The text below deals with one T cell receptor beta chain. These data are taken from a study of T cell responses to AZD1222 COVID-19 vaccine. The length of the CDR3 is 14 residues. V was clipped by 5 bases and J by 1 base, with 9 bases between them. Per the germline V gene, CDR1 is KGHDR and CDR2 is SFDVKD. Clones were sequenced by immunoSEQ multiplex PCR, and TCRdb holds only the in-frame ones, with some missing. This sample yields 89,000 or so clones, of which 65% to 90% are seen a single time; about 7.5% belongs to the top ten. V is TRBV24-1 and J is TRBJ2-3; D remains unclear. The receptor comes from an adult in good health. This material consisted of peripheral blood, taken on day 0 of AZD1222 vaccination. The CDR3 reads CATSVSWGTDTQYF. CDR3 DNA sequence: TGTGCCACCAGTGTGTCCTGGGGCACAGATACGCAGTATTTT.